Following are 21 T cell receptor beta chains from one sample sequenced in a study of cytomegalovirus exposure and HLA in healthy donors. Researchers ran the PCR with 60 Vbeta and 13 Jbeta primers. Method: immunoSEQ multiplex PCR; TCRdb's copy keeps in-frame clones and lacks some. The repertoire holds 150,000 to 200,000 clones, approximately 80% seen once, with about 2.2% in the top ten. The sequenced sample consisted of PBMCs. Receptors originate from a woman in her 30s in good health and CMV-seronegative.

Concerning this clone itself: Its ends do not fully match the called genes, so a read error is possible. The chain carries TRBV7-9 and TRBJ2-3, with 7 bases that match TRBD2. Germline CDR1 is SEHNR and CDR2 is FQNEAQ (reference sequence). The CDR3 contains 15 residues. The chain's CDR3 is CSSSLRAGRADTQYF. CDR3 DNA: TGTTCCAGCAGCCTCCGAGCGGGGAGGGCAGATACGCAGTATTTT.

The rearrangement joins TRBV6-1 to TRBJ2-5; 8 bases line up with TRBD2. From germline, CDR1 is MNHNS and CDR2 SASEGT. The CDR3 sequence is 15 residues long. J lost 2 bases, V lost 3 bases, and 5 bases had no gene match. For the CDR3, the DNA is TGTGCCAGCAGTGACCTCCCGGGGGGGCAAGAGACCCAGTACTTC. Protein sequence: CASSDLPGGQETQYF.

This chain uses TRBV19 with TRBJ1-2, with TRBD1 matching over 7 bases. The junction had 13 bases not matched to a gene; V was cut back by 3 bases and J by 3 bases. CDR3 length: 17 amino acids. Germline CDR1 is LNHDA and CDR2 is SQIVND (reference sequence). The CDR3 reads CASSMNRGLVGDYGYTF. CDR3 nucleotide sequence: TGTGCCAGTAGTATGAACAGGGGCCTTGTCGGAGACTATGGCTACACCTTC.

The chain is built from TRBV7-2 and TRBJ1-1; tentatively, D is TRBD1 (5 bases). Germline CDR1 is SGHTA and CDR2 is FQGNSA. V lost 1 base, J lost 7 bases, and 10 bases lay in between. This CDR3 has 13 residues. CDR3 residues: CASSLVRGSEAFF. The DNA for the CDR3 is TGTGCCAGCAGCTTAGTAAGGGGCAGTGAAGCTTTCTTT.

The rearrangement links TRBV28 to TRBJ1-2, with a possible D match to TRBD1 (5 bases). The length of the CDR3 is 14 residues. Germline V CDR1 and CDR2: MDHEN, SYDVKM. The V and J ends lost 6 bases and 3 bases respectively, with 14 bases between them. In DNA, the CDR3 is TGTGCCAGCAGCACGGACATTGGAGACTATGGCTACACCTTC. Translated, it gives CASSTDIGDYGYTF.

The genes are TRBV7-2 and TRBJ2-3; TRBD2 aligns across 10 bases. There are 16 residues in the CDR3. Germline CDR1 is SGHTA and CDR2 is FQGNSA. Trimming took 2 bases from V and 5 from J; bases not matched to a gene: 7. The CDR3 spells CASSLNSGGWGDTQYF. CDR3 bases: TGTGCCAGCAGCTTAAATAGCGGGGGGTGGGGAGATACGCAGTATTTT.

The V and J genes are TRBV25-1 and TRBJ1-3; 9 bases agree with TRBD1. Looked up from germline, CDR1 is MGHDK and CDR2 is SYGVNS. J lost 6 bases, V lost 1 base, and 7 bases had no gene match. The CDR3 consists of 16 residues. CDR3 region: CASSESRRQGVNTIYF. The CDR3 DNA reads TGTGCCAGCAGTGAATCCCGAAGACAGGGGGTAAACACCATATATTTT.

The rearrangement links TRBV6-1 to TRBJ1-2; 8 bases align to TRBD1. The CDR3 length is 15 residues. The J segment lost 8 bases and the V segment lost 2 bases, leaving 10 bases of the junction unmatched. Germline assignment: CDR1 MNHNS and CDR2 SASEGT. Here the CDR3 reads CASSELPGGEEGYTF. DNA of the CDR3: TGTGCCAGCAGTGAATTACCAGGGGGCGAGGAAGGCTACACCTTC.

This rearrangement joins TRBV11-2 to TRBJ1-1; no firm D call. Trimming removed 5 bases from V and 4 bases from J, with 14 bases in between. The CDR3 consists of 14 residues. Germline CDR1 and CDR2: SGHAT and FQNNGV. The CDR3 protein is CASSPQPGSTEAFF. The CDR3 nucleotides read TGTGCCAGCAGCCCCCAACCGGGAAGCACTGAAGCTTTCTTT.

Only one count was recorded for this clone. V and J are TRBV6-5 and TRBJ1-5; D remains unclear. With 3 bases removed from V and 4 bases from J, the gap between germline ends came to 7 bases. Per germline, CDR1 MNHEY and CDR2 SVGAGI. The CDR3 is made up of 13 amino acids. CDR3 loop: CASSYNRNQPQHF. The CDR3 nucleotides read TGTGCCAGCAGTTATAACCGGAATCAGCCCCAGCATTTT.

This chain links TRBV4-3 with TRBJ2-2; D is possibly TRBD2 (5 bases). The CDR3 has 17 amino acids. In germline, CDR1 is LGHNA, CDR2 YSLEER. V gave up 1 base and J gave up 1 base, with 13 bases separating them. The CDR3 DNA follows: TGCGCCAGCAGCCAAGCCCCTGGCGGGCAGAACACCGGGGAGCTGTTTTTT. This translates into CASSQAPGGQNTGELFF.

Here the CDR3 DNA reads TGTGCCAGCAGTGAAGAGGGGACTAGCCACGAGCAGTACTTC. Translated, it gives CASSEEGTSHEQYF. The V call is TRBV2, the J call TRBJ2-7, with 9 nucleotides matching TRBD2. Trimming at V came to 1 base and at J to 5 bases, leaving 3 bases not matched to a gene. This CDR3 has 14 residues. Looked up from germline, CDR1 is SNHLY and CDR2 is FYNNEI.

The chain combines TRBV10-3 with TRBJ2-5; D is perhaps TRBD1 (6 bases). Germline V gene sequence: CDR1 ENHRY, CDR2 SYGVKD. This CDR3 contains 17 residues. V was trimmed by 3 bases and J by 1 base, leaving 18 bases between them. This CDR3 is CAISDHIQDRSQETQYF. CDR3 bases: TGTGCCATCAGTGACCACATCCAAGACAGGTCCCAAGAGACCCAGTACTTC.

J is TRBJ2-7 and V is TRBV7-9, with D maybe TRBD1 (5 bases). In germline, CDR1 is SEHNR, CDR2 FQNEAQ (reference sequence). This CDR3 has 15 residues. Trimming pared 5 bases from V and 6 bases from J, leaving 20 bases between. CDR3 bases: TGTGCCAGCAGCCGTACGCATAGCAGGGTCAGCGAGCAGTACTTC. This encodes CASSRTHSRVSEQYF.

DNA of the CDR3: TGTGCCAGCAGCCCCCGGCGGCGCGTGAACACTGAAGCTTTCTTT. Its protein is CASSPRRRVNTEAFF. The V gene is TRBV11-2, the J gene TRBJ1-1; D gene unclear. V was trimmed by 5 bases and J by 0 bases, leaving 13 bases between them. The CDR3 has 15 amino acids. Germline CDR1 reads SGHAT; CDR2 reads FQNNGV.

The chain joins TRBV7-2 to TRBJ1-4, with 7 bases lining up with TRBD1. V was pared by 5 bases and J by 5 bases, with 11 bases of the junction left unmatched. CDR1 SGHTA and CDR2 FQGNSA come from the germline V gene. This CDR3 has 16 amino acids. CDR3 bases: TGTGCCAGCAGCCAACCCCCGGGACAGACCAATGAAAAACTGTTTTTT. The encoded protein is CASSQPPGQTNEKLFF.

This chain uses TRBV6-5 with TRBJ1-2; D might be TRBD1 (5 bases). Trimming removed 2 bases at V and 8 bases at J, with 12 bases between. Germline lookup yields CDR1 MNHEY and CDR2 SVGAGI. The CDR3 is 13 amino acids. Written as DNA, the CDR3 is TGTGCCAGCAGTTACCGGCAGGGCGGAGGCTACACCTTC. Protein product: CASSYRQGGGYTF.

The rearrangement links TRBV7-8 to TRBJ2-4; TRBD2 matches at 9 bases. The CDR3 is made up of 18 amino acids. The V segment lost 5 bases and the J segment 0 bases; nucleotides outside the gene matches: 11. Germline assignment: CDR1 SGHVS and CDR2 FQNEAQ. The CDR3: CASSQSGGAGGAKNIQYF. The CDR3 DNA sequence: TGTGCCAGCAGCCAAAGTGGGGGAGCGGGGGGAGCCAAAAACATTCAGTACTTC.

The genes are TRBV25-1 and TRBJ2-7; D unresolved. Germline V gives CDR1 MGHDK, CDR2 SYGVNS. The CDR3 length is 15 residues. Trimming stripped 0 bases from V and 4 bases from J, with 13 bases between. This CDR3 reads CASSEYSNRFYEQYF. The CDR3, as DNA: TGTGCCAGCAGTGAATATAGCAATCGGTTTTACGAGCAGTACTTC.

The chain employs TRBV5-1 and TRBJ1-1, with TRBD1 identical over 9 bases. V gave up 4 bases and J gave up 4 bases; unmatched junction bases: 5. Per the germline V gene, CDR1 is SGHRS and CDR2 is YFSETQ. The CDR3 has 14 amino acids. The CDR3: CASSIGQGTTEAFF. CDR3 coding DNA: TGCGCCAGCAGCATCGGACAGGGGACCACTGAAGCTTTCTTT.

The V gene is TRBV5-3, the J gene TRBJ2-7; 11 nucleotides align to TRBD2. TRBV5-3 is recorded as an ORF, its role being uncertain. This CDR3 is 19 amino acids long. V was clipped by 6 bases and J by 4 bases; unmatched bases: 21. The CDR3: CARTDPMVSGRAPKYEQYF. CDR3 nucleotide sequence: TGTGCCAGAACCGATCCAATGGTTAGCGGGAGGGCCCCAAAGTACGAGCAGTACTTC.